The 18 T cell receptor beta chains in this list originate from one sample, sequenced in a study of T cells after yellow fever vaccination. One entry per CDR3 protein, called by TCRdb with MiXCR from the 5' RACE reads. The data contain about 340,000 distinct CDR3 sequences, approximately 4.2% of them singletons. The starting material was PBMCs, obtained 5 days after the yellow fever booster vaccination. The receptors were sampled from a man younger than 35 who received the YFV17D yellow fever vaccine.

The chain recombines TRBV7-2 with TRBJ2-2; D remains ambiguous. Germline CDR1 reads SGHTA; CDR2 reads FQGNSA. The V and J ends lost 1 base and 8 bases respectively, with 8 bases between them. The CDR3 sequence is 13 residues long. CDR3 sequence: CASSLVALGELFF. CDR3 in DNA: TGTGCCAGCAGCTTAGTAGCTTTGGGGGAGCTGTTTTTT.

The chain links TRBV7-2 to TRBJ2-3; TRBD2 agrees at 10 bases. Germline-derived CDR1 and CDR2 are SGHTA and FQGNSA. The CDR3 is 16 residues long. Trimming took 2 bases from V and 5 from J; bases not matched to a gene: 7. The CDR3 loop is CASSLYTAGGIDTQYF. CDR3 in DNA: TGTGCCAGCAGCTTATACACAGCGGGGGGGATAGATACGCAGTATTTT. Together with reference TRBV7-2 and TRBJ2-3, the CDR3 gives the full variable domain: GAGVSQSPSNKVTEKGKDVELRCDPISGHTALYWYRQSLGQGLEFLIYFQGNSAPDKSGLPSDRFSAERTGGSVSTLTIQRTQQEDSAVYLCASSLYTAGGIDTQYFGPGTRLTVL.

V is TRBV29-1 and J is TRBJ2-1; TRBD1 agrees at 7 bases. The junction had 6 bases not matched to a gene; V was cut back by 7 bases and J by 3 bases. This CDR3 region has 13 residues. Germline values: CDR1 SQVTM, CDR2 ANQGSEA. The CDR3, as DNA: TGCAGCGGAAGACAGGGTGTCTACAATGAGCAGTTCTTC. As protein: CSGRQGVYNEQFF.

This chain connects TRBV6-6 to TRBJ1-5, with D unresolved. V was pared by 6 bases and J by 6 bases, with 9 bases between. CDR1 MNHNY and CDR2 SVGAGI come from the germline V gene (reference sequence). The CDR3 has 12 residues. The CDR3 protein is CASRAAGQPQHF. The CDR3 DNA follows: TGTGCCAGCAGGGCAGCGGGTCAGCCCCAGCATTTT.

This clonotype was seen at least ten times. This chain joins TRBV20-1 and TRBJ2-1; 7 bases align to TRBD2. From germline, CDR1 is DFQATT and CDR2 SNEGSKA (reference sequence). After removal of 0 bases from V and 2 bases from J, the junction contained 7 bases not matched to a gene. This CDR3 is 16 amino acids long. In DNA, the CDR3 is TGCAGTGCTAGAGATCGAGCGGGAAAGACCTACAATGAGCAGTTCTTC. Translating gives CSARDRAGKTYNEQFF.

This chain uses TRBV6-2 or TRBV6-3 with TRBJ2-7; maybe TRBD1 (5 bases). This CDR3 contains 14 residues. V lost 5 bases, J lost 3 bases, and 14 bases lay in between. Per the germline V gene, CDR1 is MNHEY and CDR2 is SVGEGT. CDR3 sequence reads: CASSRSPRVYEQYF. The CDR3 DNA reads as TGTGCCAGCAGTAGATCACCCAGGGTCTACGAGCAGTACTTC.

CDR3 loop: CASSSFGRARIREKLFF. CDR3 sequence (DNA): TGTGCCAGCAGCTCTTTTGGCAGGGCCCGGATTCGTGAAAAACTGTTTTTT. The rearrangement links TRBV5-5 to TRBJ1-4; the D gene is possibly TRBD1 (5 bases). V lost 3 bases and J lost 7, with 22 bases in between. The CDR3 sequence is 17 residues long. The germline gives CDR1 SGHKS, CDR2 YYEKEE (reference sequence).

This clonotype was recorded at least ten times. The CDR3 nucleotides read TGTGCCAGCAGCGTAAGCGGGGGGTACTACAATGAGCAGTTCTTC. It yields the protein CASSVSGGYYNEQFF. The J gene is TRBJ2-1, the V gene TRBV9; 9 nucleotides agree with TRBD2. The CDR3 contains 15 residues. The V gene end was trimmed by 1 base and the J gene end by 3 bases; junction bases not matched to a gene: 2. Germline CDR1 reads SGDLS; CDR2 reads YYNGEE.

The V and J genes are TRBV12-3 or TRBV12-4 and TRBJ1-2, with 9 bases that match TRBD1. With V trimmed by 5 bases and J by 4 bases, 8 bases remained unmatched. This CDR3 has 15 residues. Here the CDR3 reads CASSDRGGFFYGYTF. The CDR3 DNA reads as TGTGCCAGCAGTGACAGGGGGGGTTTCTTCTATGGCTACACCTTC.

The sample holds a few counts of this clonotype. The chain recombines TRBV12-3 or TRBV12-4 with TRBJ2-5; 8 bases match TRBD1. This CDR3 is built from 17 residues. V lost 3 bases and J lost 1; bases outside the gene matches: 10. DNA for the CDR3: TGTGCCAGCAGTTTTAGGACGGGCCAGGGGGCCCAAGAGACCCAGTACTTC. It is translated as CASSFRTGQGAQETQYF.

Remarks on this clonotype: Compared with germline, one end of the junction differs, possibly owing to a read error. This chain links TRBV6-4 with TRBJ2-5, with 8 bases fitting TRBD2. The germline CDR1 and CDR2 sequences are MRHNA and SNTAGT. The CDR3 runs 9 residues. This CDR3 is CATHSRGGF. CDR3 coding DNA: TGTGCCACTCACTCCCGGGGGGGCTTC.

This clonotype was seen many times. The V call is TRBV7-8, the J call TRBJ2-3; the match to TRBD2 covers 12 bases. The CDR3 is made up of 15 amino acids. With V trimmed by 3 bases and J by 9 bases, 7 bases remained unmatched. In germline, CDR1 is SGHVS, CDR2 FQNEAQ. CDR3 in DNA: TGTGCCAGCAGCTTGGGACTAGCGGGCGTTGACACGCAGTATTTT. This translates into CASSLGLAGVDTQYF.

V gene TRBV6-1 combines with J gene TRBJ1-6; a possible D gene is TRBD1 (5 bases). V lost 3 bases, J lost 0 bases, and 15 bases lay in between. The CDR3 has 18 amino acids. Germline values: CDR1 MNHNS, CDR2 SASEGT. The CDR3, as DNA: TGTGCCAGCAGTGATCTAGGACGGGGGAGCTCCTATAATTCACCCCTCCACTTT. It encodes CASSDLGRGSSYNSPLHF.

This clonotype has more than one count but fewer than ten. The chain has TRBV5-6 and TRBJ2-1; either TRBD1 or TRBD2 may fit D (5 bases each). CDR3 length equals 17 residues. CDR1 and CDR2 (germline): SGHDT, YYEEEE. With 2 bases removed from V and 7 bases from J, the gap between germline ends came to 22 bases. In DNA, the CDR3 is TGTGCCAGCAGCTTCCGGGACGCAAAGTCCCATAGAAATGAGCAGTTCTTC. Translated: CASSFRDAKSHRNEQFF.

This clonotype appeared a few times. This sequence joins TRBV4-3 and TRBJ1-1; TRBD1 might be the D (5 bases). Germline loops: CDR1 LGHNA, CDR2 YSLEER. Deletions cut 3 bases from V and 8 bases from J, with 10 bases between. The CDR3 totals 12 residues. The CDR3 DNA follows: TGCGCCAGCAGCCAGTTGGGACGGGAAGCTTTCTTT. It is translated as CASSQLGREAFF.

V is TRBV20-1 and J is TRBJ2-7; TRBD2 is a possible D gene (5 bases). CDR1 DFQATT and CDR2 SNEGSKA come from the germline V gene (reference sequence). CDR3 length: 14 amino acids. V lost 6 bases and J lost 3, with 18 bases in between. Here the CDR3 reads CSADRVGRDYEQYV. The CDR3 DNA reads as TGCAGTGCGGACCGGGTCGGTCGGGACTACGAGCAGTACGTC.

Ten or more counts support this clonotype. The J gene is TRBJ1-2, the V gene TRBV29-1; TRBD1 is a possible D gene (6 bases). The CDR3 is 12 amino acids. Trimming took off 5 bases at V and 7 bases at J, with 14 bases between the two ends. From germline, CDR1 is SQVTM and CDR2 ANQGSEA. This CDR3 is CSVPGDLGGYTF. CDR3 nucleotides: TGCAGCGTTCCAGGGGACCTTGGTGGCTACACCTTC.

The chain recombines TRBV6-2 or TRBV6-3 with TRBJ1-1; D is uncertain. The germline V and J ends were trimmed by 8 bases and 0 bases, with 10 bases remaining between them. The germline V gene has CDR1 MNHEY and CDR2 SVGEGT. The CDR3 length is 13 residues. The CDR3 here is CASLRGLNTEAFF. As DNA, the CDR3 is TGTGCCAGCCTTCGAGGGTTGAACACTGAAGCTTTCTTT.